A single sample is the source of the 24 T cell receptor beta chains below, sequenced in a study of blood T cell repertoires in COVID-19. Profiling relied on immunoSEQ multiplex PCR, and the TCRdb table lists in-frame clones only, not all of them. The sample shows some 47,000 clones, approximately 86% of them seen only once. The material sequenced was peripheral blood. These receptors were collected from a woman older than 75 with acute or convalescent COVID-19.

The CDR3 sequence is CASSMGGWGTDTQYF. The CDR3 DNA is TGTGCCAGTAGTATGGGAGGGTGGGGCACAGATACGCAGTATTTT. The V gene is TRBV19, the J gene TRBJ2-3; 7 bases match TRBD2. There are 15 residues in the CDR3. V lost 3 bases and J lost 1; bases outside the gene matches: 4. CDR1 is LNHDA, CDR2 SQIVND, per germline (reference sequence).

The gene calls are TRBV30 and TRBJ1-4; 9 bases fit TRBD1. Per the germline V gene, CDR1 is GTSNPN and CDR2 is SVGIG (reference sequence). The CDR3 is 14 amino acids. V was clipped by 2 bases and J by 8 bases; unmatched bases: 6. This CDR3 reads CAWSPGTGWEKLFF. In DNA form, the CDR3 reads TGTGCCTGGAGTCCCGGGACAGGGTGGGAAAAACTGTTTTTT.

This clone is a singleton in its sample. V is TRBV10-2 and J is TRBJ1-1; D is perhaps TRBD1 (6 bases). Germline CDR1 is WSHSY and CDR2 is SAAADI. The CDR3 has 15 amino acids. Trimming took 4 bases from V and 0 from J, leaving 12 bases between them. This CDR3 reads CASSGTDGMNTEAFF. For the CDR3, the DNA is TGCGCCAGCAGTGGGACAGACGGAATGAACACTGAAGCTTTCTTT.

This sequence joins TRBV7-2 and TRBJ2-3; no definite D call. CDR1 is SGHTA and CDR2 is FQGNSA in the germline V gene. The V end lost 3 bases, the J end lost 0 bases, and 10 bases lay between the germline ends. The CDR3 covers 15 residues. The DNA of the CDR3 is TGTGCCAGCAGCTTGTCTGTAACTAGCACAGATACGCAGTATTTT. Its protein product is CASSLSVTSTDTQYF.

V gene TRBV5-4 combines with J gene TRBJ1-2, with D perhaps matching TRBD1 (6 bases). V lost 2 bases to trimming and J lost 4 bases, with 15 bases between them. The germline V gene has CDR1 SGHNT and CDR2 YYREEE (reference sequence). CDR3 length: 15 amino acids. The CDR3 is CASSFPIGGAYGYTF. In DNA, the CDR3 is TGTGCCAGCAGCTTTCCGATAGGGGGGGCCTATGGCTACACCTTC.

This CDR3 reads CASSSAGYQPQHF. The CDR3 region has the DNA TGTGCCAGCAGTTCGGCAGGATATCAGCCCCAGCATTTT. The rearrangement uses TRBV12-3 or TRBV12-4 and TRBJ1-5; no definite D call. Deletions cut 4 bases from V and 5 bases from J, with 9 bases between. The CDR3 length is 13 residues.

This clone was detected only a few times. The V and J genes are TRBV27 and TRBJ1-5; perhaps TRBD1 as D (5 bases). The CDR3 loop spans 17 amino acids. The V and J ends lost 8 bases and 1 base respectively, with 21 bases between them. CDR1 MNHEY and CDR2 SMNVEV come from the germline V gene (reference sequence). The CDR3 nucleotides are TGTGCCAGCGCCCCGACCGAGGCGAAGGGGAGCAATCAGCCCCAGCATTTT. Amino acid sequence: CASAPTEAKGSNQPQHF.

In this sample, this clone turned up a few times. The CDR3 DNA reads as TGTGCCAGCAGCTTGGGGGCCGACAGGGCTGCCGGGGAGCTGTTTTTT. Protein product: CASSLGADRAAGELFF. V gene TRBV5-8 combines with J gene TRBJ2-2; 7 nucleotides line up with TRBD1. The CDR3 runs 16 residues. Germline V CDR1 and CDR2: SGHTS, YDEGEE. The J segment lost 6 bases and the V segment lost 0 bases, leaving 8 bases of the junction unmatched.

The V call is TRBV2, the J call TRBJ2-3; 9 nucleotides agree with TRBD2. CDR3 length: 14 amino acids. The trim removed 6 bases at V and 2 bases at J, leaving 3 bases unmatched. Germline CDR1 is SNHLY and CDR2 is FYNNEI. CDR3: CASRLAGNTDTQYF. As DNA, the CDR3 is TGTGCCAGCAGGCTAGCGGGGAACACAGATACGCAGTATTTT.

This clone has a single count. V is TRBV19 and J is TRBJ1-4; 8 bases are a match to TRBD1. The CDR3 is 16 amino acids. V trimming: 10 bases; J trimming: 0 bases; junction bases outside the gene matches: 10. Per germline, CDR1 LNHDA and CDR2 SQIVND (reference sequence). The CDR3 DNA is TGTGCCACTGGGGACAGGCCATATGCAACTAATGAAAAACTGTTTTTT. Amino acid sequence: CATGDRPYATNEKLFF. Using reference TRBV19 and TRBJ1-4 for the parts outside the CDR3, the full variable domain is DGGITQSPKYLFRKEGQNVTLSCEQNLNHDAMYWYRQDPGQGLRLIYYSQIVNDFQKGDIAEGYSVSREKKESFPLTVTSAQKNPTAFYLCATGDRPYATNEKLFFGSGTQLSVL.

This chain links TRBV3-1 (or the pseudogene TRBV3-2) with TRBJ2-7; 7 positions agree with TRBD1. Germline V gene lookup returns CDR1 LGHDT and CDR2 YNNKEL (reference sequence). J lost 2 bases, V lost 4 bases, and 8 bases had no gene match. CDR3 length equals 15 residues. The CDR3 nucleotides are TGTGCCAGCAGCCCCTCCTATGGGACAGCCTACGAGCAGTACTTC. The encoded protein is CASSPSYGTAYEQYF.

The rearrangement joins TRBV5-1 to TRBJ1-2; 7 positions match TRBD1. Germline V gives CDR1 SGHRS, CDR2 YFSETQ. The V and J ends lost 4 bases and 6 bases, in that order; junction bases with no gene match: 15. This CDR3 has 16 amino acids. CDR3 DNA: TGCGCCAGCAGCCCGGGGACAGCCTACCGCGTCAATGGCTACACCTTC. Amino acid sequence: CASSPGTAYRVNGYTF.

J is TRBJ1-1 and V is TRBV7-2; D is unresolved. The CDR3 covers 14 residues. Germline V gene lookup returns CDR1 SGHTA and CDR2 FQGNSA. V was pared by 1 base and J by 1 base, with 7 bases between. CDR3 nucleotide sequence: TGTGCCAGCAGCTTAGTGACTGAGAACACTGAAGCTTTCTTT. This translates into CASSLVTENTEAFF.

This clone was recorded only once. The chain employs TRBV5-4 and TRBJ1-5, with a possible D match to TRBD1 (6 bases). The CDR3 totals 14 residues. The V and J ends lost 2 bases and 1 base respectively, with 7 bases between them. CDR1 is SGHNT and CDR2 is YYREEE in the germline V gene (reference sequence). The CDR3 loop is CASSLQGSNQPQHF. CDR3 in DNA: TGTGCCAGCAGCTTACAGGGAAGCAATCAGCCCCAGCATTTT.

The V gene is TRBV6-4, the J gene TRBJ1-1; no clear D gene. The CDR3 totals 13 residues. From germline, CDR1 is MRHNA and CDR2 SNTAGT. V lost 10 bases to trimming and J lost 0 bases, with 12 bases between them. The CDR3, as DNA: TGTGCCACTAGAGGAGAGATGAACACTGAAGCTTTCTTT. Translation gives CATRGEMNTEAFF.

The genes are TRBV7-2 and TRBJ2-3, with 9 positions matching TRBD2. There are 17 residues in the CDR3. V shed 4 bases, J shed 1 base, and the junction held 9 bases outside the gene matches. Germline V lookup: CDR1 SGHTA, CDR2 FQGNSA. The CDR3 nucleotides read TGTGCCAGCAGCTCCGGGCTGCGGGGGGGCGGCACAGATACGCAGTATTTT. Translating gives CASSSGLRGGGTDTQYF.

The chain employs TRBV12-5 and TRBJ1-1, with 8 bases matching TRBD1. V shed 5 bases and J 4 bases; nucleotides not matched to a gene: 3. From germline, CDR1 is LGHNT and CDR2 FRNRAP. CDR3 length equals 13 residues. Here the CDR3 reads CASGKQGGTEAFF. The DNA for the CDR3 is TGTGCTAGTGGTAAACAGGGGGGCACTGAAGCTTTCTTT.

The chain combines TRBV29-1 with TRBJ2-2; the match to TRBD1 covers 7 bases. Trimming took 1 base from V and 5 from J; bases not matched to a gene: 4. The length of the CDR3 is 14 residues. The V gene's germline CDR1 is SQVTM and CDR2 ANQGSEA. CDR3 sequence (DNA): TGCAGCGTTGAAGCACAGGGGAGAACCGGGGAGCTGTTTTTT. It specifies CSVEAQGRTGELFF.

This clone showed up just once. The chain has TRBV5-4 and TRBJ2-1; TRBD2 is a possible D gene (6 bases). Trimming pared 7 bases from V and 0 bases from J, leaving 11 bases between. Germline V CDR1 and CDR2: SGHNT, YYREEE (reference sequence). The CDR3 consists of 14 residues. DNA of the CDR3: TGTGCCAGCCGGAGGGAGAGCTCCTACAATGAGCAGTTCTTC. Translated, it gives CASRRESSYNEQFF.

The chain is built from TRBV19 and TRBJ2-3, with 9 bases fitting TRBD1. The trim removed 7 bases at V and 2 bases at J, leaving 7 bases unmatched. The CDR3 runs 15 residues. Germline CDR1 is LNHDA and CDR2 is SQIVND (reference sequence). The CDR3 sequence is CASTPGQGPTDTQYF. CDR3 bases: TGTGCCAGTACCCCGGGACAGGGTCCCACAGATACGCAGTATTTT.

The chain employs TRBV6-1 and TRBJ2-7; 10 nucleotides agree with TRBD1. This CDR3 has 16 residues. The junction had 12 bases not matched to a gene; V was cut back by 4 bases and J by 6 bases. CDR1 and CDR2 from the germline V gene are MNHNS and SASEGT. In nucleotides, the CDR3 is TGTGCCAGCAGTGCGGCATCCGGGACAGGGGCGGGCGAGCAGTACTTC. Translated, it gives CASSAASGTGAGEQYF.

The chain links TRBV15 to TRBJ1-4, with TRBD1 identical over 7 bases. Germline assignment: CDR1 LNHNV and CDR2 YYDKDF (reference sequence). CDR3 length: 16 residues. J was trimmed by 4 bases and V by 7 bases; bases with no gene match: 12. The CDR3 DNA sequence: TGTGCCACCACCGAGATAGGGGGCGGTGGTAATGAAAAACTGTTTTTT. The encoded protein is CATTEIGGGGNEKLFF. The variable domain in full, completed from reference TRBV15 and TRBJ1-4, reads DAMVIQNPRYQVTQFGKPVTLSCSQTLNHNVMYWYQQKSSQAPKLLFHYYDKDFNNEADTPDNFQSRRPNTSFCFLDIRSPGLGDTAMYLCATTEIGGGGNEKLFFGSGTQLSVL.

The CDR3 coding sequence is TGTGCCACCAGCCGTCCGGGACAGGGGGCTCGTGGCTACACCTTC. Translating gives CATSRPGQGARGYTF. This chain connects TRBV15 to TRBJ1-2, with 12 bases that match TRBD1. Germline V lookup: CDR1 LNHNV, CDR2 YYDKDF (reference sequence). V shed 5 bases and J 7 bases; nucleotides not matched to a gene: 8. The length of the CDR3 is 15 residues.

The J gene is TRBJ1-1, the V gene TRBV14, with a tentative D call TRBD1 (6 bases). The CDR3 has 13 residues. From germline, CDR1 is SGHDN and CDR2 FVKESK. The V end lost 4 bases, the J end lost 1 base, and 7 bases lay between the germline ends. CDR3 loop: CASSLQGNTEAFF. CDR3 coding DNA: TGTGCCAGCAGCCTACAGGGGAACACTGAAGCTTTCTTT.